Following are 30 T cell receptor beta chains from one sample sequenced in a study of T cell responses to AZD1222 COVID-19 vaccine (TCRdb year 2021). Reading the label with the study, this specimen's time point is: about 28 days (+/-7) after the second vaccine dose. Receptor libraries were prepared by the immunoSEQ multiplex PCR assay. TCRdb took over this immuneACCESS table, retaining in-frame rearrangements with V and J assigned. Such tables are incomplete; in checked studies, under half of the missing clones stem from an unresolved V gene, and the remainder is unexplained. The sample table holds tens of thousands of clones, of which roughly 90% were seen once. The ten largest make up roughly 3% of the sample. The starting material was peripheral blood, obtained 28 days after the second AZD1222 dose. Receptor source: an adult who received the AZD1222 COVID-19 vaccine.

The chain carries TRBV21-1 and TRBJ2-3; the table assigns TRBD2, which was not confirmed against the DNA. TRBV21-1 is designated a pseudogene. The CDR3 has 16 amino acids. CDR3 DNA: TGTGCCAGCAGCAGAAGACTAGCGGGGAGCACAGATACGCAGTATTTT. Residues: CASSRRLAGSTDTQYF.

The V call is TRBV19, the J call TRBJ2-2; 9 bases align to TRBD1. V lost 2 bases and J lost 4; bases outside the gene matches: 2. CDR3 length: 15 amino acids. The V gene's germline CDR1 is LNHDA and CDR2 SQIVND (reference sequence). The DNA for the CDR3 is TGTGCCAGTAGTATAAGACAGGGGGTCACCGGGGAGCTGTTTTTT. Translation: CASSIRQGVTGELFF.

This rearrangement joins TRBV18 to TRBJ2-2; D is uncertain. Germline V gene data show CDR1 as KGHSH and CDR2 as LQKENI. V was trimmed by 5 bases and J by 0 bases, leaving 16 bases between them. This CDR3 comprises 17 residues. CDR3 sequence: CASSVRPGITNTGELFF. In DNA, the CDR3 is TGTGCCAGCTCAGTTCGGCCAGGCATCACGAACACCGGGGAGCTGTTTTTT.

The V gene is TRBV13, the J gene TRBJ2-7, with 10 nucleotides matching TRBD1. The CDR3 is 17 amino acids. CDR1 PRHDT and CDR2 FYEKMQ come from the germline V gene (reference sequence). The V gene end was trimmed by 7 bases and the J gene end by 4 bases; junction bases not matched to a gene: 16. For the CDR3, the DNA is TGTGCCAGCATCGGAATTCTGGTGGGACAGGGGTCTTACGAGCAGTACTTC. Protein sequence: CASIGILVGQGSYEQYF.

The chain is built from TRBV6-1 and TRBJ1-2, with D maybe TRBD1 (5 bases). This CDR3 contains 17 residues. Trimming removed 3 bases at V and 2 bases at J, with 19 bases between. Germline lookup yields CDR1 MNHNS and CDR2 SASEGT. CDR3 bases: TGTGCCAGCAGTGATCCCCGAACAGGCAGGACCAACTATGGCTACACCTTC. Translated: CASSDPRTGRTNYGYTF.

The rearrangement links TRBV27 to TRBJ1-6; D unresolved. The V gene lost 7 bases and the J gene lost 7 bases, with 11 bases spanning the gap. CDR1 MNHEY and CDR2 SMNVEV come from the germline V gene (reference sequence). The CDR3 contains 13 residues. CDR3 residues: CASNGGWNSPLHF. In nucleotides, the CDR3 is TGTGCCAGCAACGGCGGGTGGAATTCACCCCTCCACTTT.

The chain joins TRBV12-3 or TRBV12-4 to TRBJ1-4; TRBD1 matches at 9 bases. After removal of 6 bases from V and 8 bases from J, the junction contained 4 bases not matched to a gene. CDR3 size: 13 residues. The chain's CDR3 is CASRSTGGEKLFF. CDR3 in DNA: TGTGCCAGCAGAAGCACAGGGGGCGAAAAACTGTTTTTT.

This chain links TRBV28 with TRBJ1-2; 9 bases align to TRBD1. Germline V gene sequence: CDR1 MDHEN, CDR2 SYDVKM. The CDR3 sequence is 16 residues long. V shed 7 bases and J 5 bases; nucleotides not matched to a gene: 14. CDR3 bases: TGTGCCAGCAAGGGGGGGACAGGGTCGGGAGGTTATGGCTACACCTTC. It specifies CASKGGTGSGGYGYTF.

The rearrangement joins TRBV11-1 to TRBJ1-1, with D possibly TRBD1 on 5 matching bases. V was pared by 1 base and J by 1 base, with 7 bases between. This CDR3 is built from 14 residues. Per germline, CDR1 SGHAT and CDR2 FQDESV (reference sequence). CDR3 in DNA: TGTGCCAGCAGCTTAGGGGGACCGAACACTGAAGCTTTCTTT. Translation gives CASSLGGPNTEAFF.

The V gene is TRBV5-5, the J gene TRBJ2-1; D unclear. CDR1 is SGHKS and CDR2 is YYEKEE in the germline V gene (reference sequence). The V and J ends lost 2 bases and 0 bases respectively, with 9 bases between them. CDR3 size: 15 residues. CDR3 DNA sequence: TGTGCCAGCAGCTTAGGGCTGAGCTCCTACAATGAGCAGTTCTTC. Amino acid sequence: CASSLGLSSYNEQFF. Together with reference TRBV5-5 and TRBJ2-1, the CDR3 gives the full variable domain: DAGVTQSPTHLIKTRGQQVTLRCSPISGHKSVSWYQQVLGQGPQFIFQYYEKEERGRGNFPDRFSARQFPNYSSELNVNALLLGDSALYLCASSLGLSSYNEQFFGPGTRLTVL.

The chain joins TRBV7-2 to TRBJ2-7, with D tentatively TRBD1 (6 bases). CDR3 size: 13 residues. The ends were cut back, 5 bases at V and 2 bases at J, with 10 bases in the middle. Germline V gene data show CDR1 as SGHTA and CDR2 as FQGNSA. DNA for the CDR3: TGTGCCAGCAGCCCGACAGGAACCTACGAGCAGTACTTC. This encodes CASSPTGTYEQYF.

This chain uses TRBV20-1 with TRBJ1-2; no clear D. With 3 bases removed from V and 8 bases from J, the gap between germline ends came to 22 bases. Per germline, CDR1 DFQATT and CDR2 SNEGSKA (reference sequence). There are 15 residues in the CDR3. DNA for the CDR3: TGCAGTGCTAGTGTCTCGTCTGACAAAGGATTCGGCTACACCTTC. Translated, it gives CSASVSSDKGFGYTF.

This clone was seen a few times. The chain couples TRBV28 to TRBJ1-6; no firm D call. V lost 5 bases and J lost 17, with 22 bases in between. The CDR3 spans 14 residues. Germline CDR1 is MDHEN and CDR2 is SYDVKM. CDR3 sequence: CASSPGFEEGQFHF. The CDR3 bases are TGTGCCAGCAGTCCCGGGTTTGAGGAGGGCCAATTCCACTTT.

The genes are TRBV6-5 and TRBJ2-1, with TRBD1 matching 9 bases. The V segment lost 4 bases and the J segment 7 bases; nucleotides outside the gene matches: 11. The CDR3 consists of 16 residues. Germline-derived CDR1 and CDR2 are MNHEY and SVGAGI. The CDR3 loop is CASSSASGTGRNEQFF. The CDR3 DNA reads as TGTGCCAGCAGTTCGGCCTCCGGGACAGGGCGTAATGAGCAGTTCTTC.

This clone was seen just once. The V gene is TRBV5-1, the J gene TRBJ1-1, with no clear D. The V end was cut by 9 bases, the J end by 2 bases, with 14 bases between. Per the germline V gene, CDR1 is SGHRS and CDR2 is YFSETQ. There are 13 residues in the CDR3. The CDR3 coding sequence is TGCGCCAACCGGACCCGCAAAAACACTGAAGCTTTCTTT. Translation: CANRTRKNTEAFF. Filled out from reference TRBV5-1 and TRBJ1-1, the complete variable domain reads KAGVTQTPRYLIKTRGQQVTLSCSPISGHRSVSWYQQTPGQGLQFLFEYFSETQRNKGNFPGRFSGRQFSNSRSEMNVSTLELGDSALYLCANRTRKNTEAFFGQGTRLTVV.

The chain recombines TRBV11-2 with TRBJ2-5; D might be TRBD2 (6 bases). V was cut by 1 base and J by 13 bases, with 13 bases left in between. Per the germline V gene, CDR1 is SGHAT and CDR2 is FQNNGV. CDR3 length: 12 amino acids. The CDR3 spells CASSLGEAGRYF. The CDR3 DNA reads as TGTGCCAGCAGCTTAGGGGAGGCCGGAAGGTACTTC.

This clone occurred once. The chain recombines TRBV11-2 with TRBJ2-5; D may match TRBD1 or TRBD2 (6 bases each). With 2 bases removed from V and 7 bases from J, the gap between germline ends came to 23 bases. This CDR3 has 17 amino acids. The V gene's germline CDR1 is SGHAT and CDR2 FQNNGV. The CDR3 sequence: CASSLFKLGGGKGTQYF. Here the CDR3 DNA reads TGTGCCAGCAGCTTATTCAAACTTGGGGGCGGGAAAGGGACCCAGTACTTC.

The chain couples TRBV18 to TRBJ1-4, with 10 positions matching TRBD1. Unmatched junction bases numbered 8, after V lost 5 bases and J lost 8 bases. CDR3 length: 15 residues. Germline-derived CDR1 and CDR2 are KGHSH and LQKENI. Here the CDR3 reads CASSTSTGGREKLFF. The CDR3 bases are TGTGCCAGCTCAACGTCGACAGGGGGCAGGGAAAAACTGTTTTTT. The variable domain in full, with the rest retrieved from reference TRBV18 and TRBJ1-4, is NAGVMQNPRHLVRRRGQEARLRCSPMKGHSHVYWYRQLPEEGLKFMVYLQKENIIDESGMPKERFSAEFPKEGPSILRIQQVVRGDSAAYFCASSTSTGGREKLFFGSGTQLSVL.

The chain carries TRBV4-2 and TRBJ2-1; TRBD1 aligns across 7 bases. CDR1 and CDR2 from the germline V gene are LGHNA and YNFKEQ. The ends lost 5 bases at V and 6 bases at J; junction bases unmatched: 13. The length of the CDR3 is 16 residues. This CDR3 reads CASSTERGLMANEQFF. The CDR3 region has the DNA TGTGCCAGCAGCACAGAGAGGGGGCTAATGGCCAATGAGCAGTTCTTC.

This chain joins TRBV5-1 and TRBJ1-1, with unresolved D. The V gene lost 0 bases and the J gene lost 2 bases, with 8 bases spanning the gap. There are 14 residues in the CDR3. In germline, CDR1 is SGHRS, CDR2 YFSETQ. This CDR3 reads CASSLEFRNTEAFF. CDR3 nucleotides: TGCGCCAGCAGCTTGGAGTTCCGAAACACTGAAGCTTTCTTT. The full variable domain, with the rest looked up from reference TRBV5-1 and TRBJ1-1, is KAGVTQTPRYLIKTRGQQVTLSCSPISGHRSVSWYQQTPGQGLQFLFEYFSETQRNKGNFPGRFSGRQFSNSRSEMNVSTLELGDSALYLCASSLEFRNTEAFFGQGTRLTVV.

This clone was recorded a few times. The chain links TRBV19 to TRBJ1-5; 8 nucleotides agree with TRBD1. Germline CDR1 is LNHDA and CDR2 is SQIVND (reference sequence). The CDR3 totals 15 residues. Trimming at V came to 6 bases and at J to 6 bases, leaving 10 bases not matched to a gene. The CDR3 sequence: CASSPGQGFVQPQHF. The CDR3 coding sequence is TGTGCCAGTAGCCCTGGACAGGGTTTCGTTCAGCCCCAGCATTTT. The full variable domain, rest sourced from reference TRBV19 and TRBJ1-5, is DGGITQSPKYLFRKEGQNVTLSCEQNLNHDAMYWYRQDPGQGLRLIYYSQIVNDFQKGDIAEGYSVSREKKESFPLTVTSAQKNPTAFYLCASSPGQGFVQPQHFGDGTRLSIL.

V and J are TRBV29-1 and TRBJ1-2, with 10 bases matching TRBD1. CDR3 length: 14 residues. Trimming took 7 bases from V and 4 from J; bases not matched to a gene: 9. Per germline, CDR1 SQVTM and CDR2 ANQGSEA. The CDR3 here is CSGKTGGESYGYTF. The CDR3 DNA reads as TGCAGCGGGAAGACAGGGGGCGAAAGCTATGGCTACACCTTC.

The V and J genes are TRBV5-1 and TRBJ2-7, with 7 bases identical to TRBD1. The CDR3 has 14 amino acids. V lost 4 bases, J lost 3 bases, and 7 bases stayed unmatched. Germline V lookup: CDR1 SGHRS, CDR2 YFSETQ. The CDR3 region is CASSLRQGSYEQYF. CDR3 nucleotides: TGCGCCAGCAGCCTGCGACAGGGAAGCTACGAGCAGTACTTC.

The chain has TRBV11-2 and TRBJ1-1, with D unclear. This CDR3 is 14 amino acids long. Germline V gene sequence: CDR1 SGHAT, CDR2 FQNNGV. V lost 9 bases and J lost 6, with 20 bases in between. The CDR3 here is CASTQNPDKAEAFF. The CDR3 coding sequence is TGTGCCAGTACCCAGAACCCCGATAAGGCTGAAGCTTTCTTT. Full variable domain (rest looked up from reference TRBV11-2 and TRBJ1-1): EAGVAQSPRYKIIEKRQSVAFWCNPISGHATLYWYQQILGQGPKLLIQFQNNGVVDDSQLPKDRFSAERLKGVDSTLKIQPAKLEDSAVYLCASTQNPDKAEAFFGQGTRLTVV.

V and J are TRBV20-1 and TRBJ1-1, with unresolved D. Germline CDR1 reads DFQATT; CDR2 reads SNEGSKA (reference sequence). V lost 7 bases, J lost 0 bases, and 6 bases lay in between. The CDR3 runs 11 residues. CDR3 sequence: CSGRLNTEAFF. For the CDR3, the DNA is TGCAGTGGACGGTTGAACACTGAAGCTTTCTTT.

The chain joins TRBV18 to TRBJ1-4, with TRBD1 matching over 9 bases. The V gene's germline CDR1 is KGHSH and CDR2 LQKENI. The CDR3 runs to 16 residues. Trimming at V came to 1 base and at J to 8 bases, leaving 8 bases not matched to a gene. In DNA form, the CDR3 reads TGTGCCAGCTCACCACAGGGGACAGGGAGAAGGGAAAAACTGTTTTTT. It translates to CASSPQGTGRREKLFF.

Regarding this clone: This may be a read error: a much more frequent sequence differs by one nucleotide. CDR3 in amino acids: CASSVSSGANVLTF. The DNA for the CDR3 is TGTGCCAGCAGTGTCAGCTCTGGGGCCAACGTCCTGACTTTC. J is TRBJ2-6 and V is TRBV25-1; no clear D gene. Trimming removed 4 bases from V and 0 bases from J, with 4 bases in between. This CDR3 contains 14 residues. CDR1 and CDR2 (germline): MGHDK, SYGVNS. Filled out from reference TRBV25-1 and TRBJ2-6, the complete variable domain reads EADIYQTPRYLVIGTGKKITLECSQTMGHDKMYWYQQDPGMELHLIHYSYGVNSTEKGDLSSESTVSRIRTEHFPLTLESARPSHTSQYLCASSVSSGANVLTFGAGSRLTVL.

This clone has only one observation. In DNA, the CDR3 is TGTGCCAGCAGCTTAGTACCGGGGGGCTACACCTTC. This encodes CASSLVPGGYTF. V usage is TRBV7-8 and J usage is TRBJ1-2; D gene unclear. This CDR3 contains 12 residues. CDR1 is SGHVS and CDR2 is FQNEAQ in the germline V gene. V was pared by 1 base and J by 8 bases, with 8 bases between.

This clone turned up a few times. The chain uses TRBV5-1 and TRBJ2-2; TRBD1 aligns across 8 bases. Germline CDR1 reads SGHRS; CDR2 reads YFSETQ. After removal of 7 bases from V and 4 bases from J, the junction contained 12 bases not matched to a gene. CDR3 length: 16 amino acids. The CDR3 protein is CASRGQGELGTGELFF. Written as DNA, the CDR3 is TGCGCCAGCCGAGGACAGGGAGAGCTCGGCACCGGGGAGCTGTTTTTT. The full variable domain, its missing parts supplied by reference TRBV5-1 and TRBJ2-2, is KAGVTQTPRYLIKTRGQQVTLSCSPISGHRSVSWYQQTPGQGLQFLFEYFSETQRNKGNFPGRFSGRQFSNSRSEMNVSTLELGDSALYLCASRGQGELGTGELFFGEGSRLTVL.

The V call is TRBV28, the J call TRBJ1-3; maybe TRBD1 (6 bases). The V gene's germline CDR1 is MDHEN and CDR2 SYDVKM. The CDR3 length is 16 residues. Trimming stripped 4 bases from V and 7 bases from J, with 20 bases between. The CDR3 coding sequence is TGTGCCAGCAGTTCGGGACAAGGGCGCTTCGGGAACACCATATATTTT. Protein sequence: CASSSGQGRFGNTIYF.